These T cell receptor beta chains were read from a single sample in a study of T cell responses to AZD1222 COVID-19 vaccine. Assay: immunoSEQ multiplex PCR; the TCRdb copy retains only in-frame clones and omits some. The table has about 88,000 clones, approximately 89% seen once. The sequences come from peripheral blood, collected on day 0 of MenACWY control vaccination. The source is an adult in good health. Each CDR3 is given with its conserved first and last residue. A D gene is named only where the DNA matches it firmly. A row's size may be missing; if present it is once, few, many or a size class.

V gene: TRBV5-4
clone size: .
J gene: TRBJ1-2
D gene: TRBD1
CDR3 protein: CASSLSGAGGNSGYTF
CDR3 DNA: TGTGCCAGCAGCCTAAGCGGGGCAGGGGGTAACTCTGGCTACACCTTC

V gene: TRBV11-3
clone size: .
J gene: TRBJ2-5
D gene: TRBD2
CDR3 protein: CASSLYGTSGDRETQYF
CDR3 DNA: TGTGCCAGCAGCCTCTACGGGACTAGCGGGGACCGGGAGACCCAGTACTTC

V gene: TRBV20-1
clone size: .
J gene: TRBJ1-6
D gene: .
CDR3 protein: CSASGGVYNSPLHF
CDR3 DNA: TGCAGTGCCAGTGGGGGGGTTTATAATTCACCCCTCCACTTT

V gene: TRBV6-2/TRBV6-3
clone size: .
J gene: TRBJ2-7
D gene: .
CDR3 protein: CASSPPTGAIFSYEQYF
CDR3 DNA: TGTGCCAGCAGCCCACCGACAGGAGCCATATTCTCCTACGAGCAGTACTTC

V gene: TRBV5-6
clone size: .
J gene: TRBJ2-2
D gene: .
CDR3 protein: CASSLAGTPTGELFF
CDR3 DNA: TGTGCCAGCAGCTTGGCGGGCACACCAACCGGGGAGCTGTTTTTT

V gene: TRBV10-1
clone size: .
J gene: TRBJ2-7
D gene: TRBD1
CDR3 protein: CASRAGTGNDEQYF
CDR3 DNA: TGCGCCAGCAGAGCCGGGACAGGGAACGACGAGCAGTACTTC

V gene: TRBV7-3
clone size: .
J gene: TRBJ2-1
D gene: TRBD2
CDR3 protein: CASSLTASGTEQFF
CDR3 DNA: TGTGCCAGCAGCTTAACCGCTAGCGGGACTGAGCAGTTCTTC

V gene: TRBV2
clone size: .
J gene: TRBJ2-3
D gene: TRBD2
CDR3 protein: CAGSAGGPTDTQYF
CDR3 DNA: TGTGCCGGGTCAGCGGGGGGGCCGACAGATACGCAGTATTTT

V gene: TRBV3-1/TRBV3-2
clone size: .
J gene: TRBJ2-7
D gene: TRBD1
CDR3 protein: CASSQVTGASYEQYF
CDR3 DNA: TGTGCCAGCAGCCAAGTAACAGGGGCTTCCTACGAGCAGTACTTC

V gene: TRBV7-9
clone size: .
J gene: TRBJ1-3
D gene: TRBD1
CDR3 protein: CASRWTGGNTIYF
CDR3 DNA: TGTGCCAGCAGGTGGACAGGTGGAAACACCATATATTTT

V gene: TRBV6-6
clone size: .
J gene: TRBJ1-2
D gene: .
CDR3 protein: CASSITGSYGYTF
CDR3 DNA: TGTGCCAGCAGTATTACAGGGAGCTATGGCTACACCTTC

V gene: TRBV28
clone size: .
J gene: TRBJ2-5
D gene: .
CDR3 protein: CASSPQGSTAQETQYF
CDR3 DNA: TGTGCCAGCAGTCCCCAAGGGTCGACAGCCCAAGAGACCCAGTACTTC

V gene: TRBV24-1
clone size: .
J gene: TRBJ2-1
D gene: .
CDR3 protein: CATSDIGTNDIEQFF
CDR3 DNA: TGTGCCACCAGTGATATCGGGACAAATGATATCGAGCAGTTCTTC

V gene: TRBV27
clone size: .
J gene: TRBJ2-1
D gene: .
CDR3 protein: CASSSGWSNLNEQFF
CDR3 DNA: TGTGCCAGCAGTTCCGGGTGGTCCAACTTGAATGAGCAGTTCTTC

V gene: TRBV19
clone size: once
J gene: TRBJ2-1
D gene: .
CDR3 protein: CATTGRMGSYNEQFF
CDR3 DNA: TGTGCCACAACCGGGCGGATGGGGTCCTACAATGAGCAGTTCTTC

V gene: TRBV14
clone size: .
J gene: TRBJ2-1
D gene: .
CDR3 protein: CASSPQGYNEQFF
CDR3 DNA: TGTGCCAGCAGCCCACAGGGATACAATGAGCAGTTCTTC

V gene: TRBV6-1
clone size: .
J gene: TRBJ1-5
D gene: TRBD1
CDR3 protein: CASSVAGTGAYNQPQHF
CDR3 DNA: TGTGCCAGCAGTGTTGCCGGGACAGGGGCGTACAATCAGCCCCAGCATTTT

V gene: TRBV2
clone size: .
J gene: TRBJ1-1
D gene: .
CDR3 protein: CASNNFPHTEAFF
CDR3 DNA: TGTGCCAGTAATAATTTCCCGCACACTGAAGCTTTCTTT

V gene: TRBV7-9
clone size: .
J gene: TRBJ1-4
D gene: .
CDR3 protein: CASSWGATNEKLFF
CDR3 DNA: TGTGCCAGCAGCTGGGGGGCAACTAATGAAAAACTGTTTTTT

V gene: TRBV28
clone size: once
J gene: TRBJ1-2
D gene: .
CDR3 protein: CASRRGLGYGYTF
CDR3 DNA: TGTGCCAGCAGAAGAGGGTTGGGGTATGGCTACACCTTC

V gene: TRBV28
clone size: .
J gene: TRBJ1-1
D gene: .
CDR3 protein: CASTSKGHTEAFF
CDR3 DNA: TGTGCCAGCACTTCCAAGGGCCACACTGAAGCTTTCTTT

V gene: TRBV6-2/TRBV6-3
clone size: .
J gene: TRBJ2-3
D gene: .
CDR3 protein: CASSYSSSWDTQYF
CDR3 DNA: TGTGCCAGCAGTTACTCGTCTAGTTGGGATACGCAGTATTTT

V gene: TRBV4-2
clone size: .
J gene: TRBJ2-1
D gene: .
CDR3 protein: CASSQDWDYNEQFF
CDR3 DNA: TGTGCCAGCAGCCAAGATTGGGACTACAATGAGCAGTTCTTC

V gene: TRBV7-2
clone size: few
J gene: TRBJ1-4
D gene: .
CDR3 protein: CASSLVGVGRGEKLFF
CDR3 DNA: TGTGCCAGCAGCTTAGTGGGGGTCGGCCGGGGTGAAAAACTGTTTTTT

V gene: TRBV7-9
clone size: once
J gene: TRBJ2-1
D gene: TRBD2
CDR3 protein: CASSLVLAGAHNEQFF
CDR3 DNA: TGTGCCAGCAGCTTAGTTCTAGCGGGAGCCCACAATGAGCAGTTCTTC

V gene: TRBV6-2/TRBV6-3
clone size: .
J gene: TRBJ1-6
D gene: .
CDR3 protein: CASSYVGSSYNSPLHF
CDR3 DNA: TGTGCCAGCAGTTACGTTGGGAGCTCCTATAATTCACCCCTCCACTTT

V gene: TRBV6-6
clone size: .
J gene: TRBJ2-7
D gene: TRBD1
CDR3 protein: CASSHAGTGSYEQYF
CDR3 DNA: TGTGCCAGCAGTCACGCCGGGACAGGTAGCTACGAGCAGTACTTC

V gene: TRBV16
clone size: once
J gene: TRBJ2-1
D gene: .
CDR3 protein: CASSRRGRSYNEQFF
CDR3 DNA: TGTGCCAGCAGCCGCCGTGGCAGAAGCTACAATGAGCAGTTCTTC

V gene: TRBV12-3/TRBV12-4
clone size: .
J gene: TRBJ1-2
D gene: TRBD1
CDR3 protein: CASSLKQGSSYTF
CDR3 DNA: TGTGCCAGCAGTTTAAAACAGGGGAGCAGCTACACCTTC

V gene: TRBV7-9
clone size: few
J gene: TRBJ2-5
D gene: .
CDR3 protein: CASSLSLGGETQYF
CDR3 DNA: TGTGCCAGCAGCTTATCCCTAGGGGGAGAGACCCAGTACTTC

V gene: TRBV3-1/TRBV3-2
clone size: .
J gene: TRBJ2-5
D gene: TRBD2
CDR3 protein: CASTLAGVGETQYF
CDR3 DNA: TGTGCCAGCACCCTAGCGGGAGTGGGCGAGACCCAGTACTTC

V gene: TRBV5-6
clone size: .
J gene: TRBJ1-2
D gene: TRBD1
CDR3 protein: CASSLAGQGSYGYTF
CDR3 DNA: TGTGCCAGCAGCTTAGCCGGACAGGGGAGCTATGGCTACACCTTC

V gene: TRBV7-8
clone size: .
J gene: TRBJ1-1
D gene: .
CDR3 protein: CASSVYGIHTEAFF
CDR3 DNA: TGTGCCAGCAGCGTTTATGGGATACACACTGAAGCTTTCTTT

V gene: TRBV3-1/TRBV3-2
clone size: .
J gene: TRBJ2-7
D gene: .
CDR3 protein: CASSRAGAGYEQYF
CDR3 DNA: TGTGCCAGCAGCCGGGCGGGGGCCGGGTACGAGCAGTACTTC

V gene: TRBV29-1
clone size: once
J gene: TRBJ1-1
D gene: .
CDR3 protein: CSVAPGQSAFF
CDR3 DNA: TGCAGCGTTGCTCCCGGACAGAGCGCTTTCTTT

V gene: TRBV9
clone size: once
J gene: TRBJ2-1
D gene: TRBD2
CDR3 protein: CASSVEGGGRANEQFF
CDR3 DNA: TGTGCCAGCAGCGTAGAGGGAGGCGGGAGGGCCAATGAGCAGTTCTTC

V gene: TRBV11-3
clone size: .
J gene: TRBJ2-2
D gene: .
CDR3 protein: CASSLSRSGELFF
CDR3 DNA: TGTGCCAGCAGCTTAAGTAGGTCCGGGGAGCTGTTTTTT

V gene: TRBV6-2/TRBV6-3
clone size: .
J gene: TRBJ1-1
D gene: TRBD1
CDR3 protein: CASSYFRGRKQNTEAFF
CDR3 DNA: TGTGCCAGCAGTTACTTCAGGGGGCGGAAGCAAAACACTGAAGCTTTCTTT

V gene: TRBV19
clone size: .
J gene: TRBJ2-1
D gene: TRBD1
CDR3 protein: CASGQGIYNEQFF
CDR3 DNA: TGTGCCAGTGGACAGGGAATCTACAATGAGCAGTTCTTC

V gene: TRBV19
clone size: .
J gene: TRBJ2-7
D gene: TRBD1
CDR3 protein: CASSSGTGLSYEQYF
CDR3 DNA: TGTGCCAGTAGTAGCGGGACAGGGTTGTCGTACGAGCAGTACTTC